The 25 T cell receptor beta chains in this list originate from one sample, sequenced in a study of shared clonotypes between healthy human individuals. Libraries were prepared by immunoSEQ multiplex PCR; TCRdb keeps only in-frame clonotypes and omits some of them. This sample carries about 1,500,000 clones, around 97% of them seen once, and the ten largest clones take 0.95% to 1.5%. Sequencing was done on a sample of naive CD4+ T cells sorted from blood. The subset is: CD45RA+ positively selected. Receptors were obtained from a man aged 30-40 years in good health.

The rearrangement joins TRBV18 to TRBJ1-3; D may be TRBD1 (5 bases). Trimming stripped 4 bases from V and 2 bases from J, with 9 bases between. Looked up from germline, CDR1 is KGHSH and CDR2 is LQKENI. This CDR3 comprises 14 residues. This chain's CDR3 is CASSRQGTGNTIYF. CDR3 nucleotides: TGTGCCAGCTCACGCCAGGGTACTGGAAACACCATATATTTT.

The chain carries TRBV5-1 and TRBJ2-7; the D gene is possibly TRBD2 (6 bases). Germline V gene lookup returns CDR1 SGHRS and CDR2 YFSETQ. The CDR3 has 18 amino acids. V was clipped by 1 base and J by 4 bases, with 24 bases between them. Here the CDR3 DNA reads TGCGCCAGCAGCTTGTATCTTAGGCGGGGCGGTGGAAGTTACGAGCAGTACTTC. It codes for CASSLYLRRGGGSYEQYF.

This clone came up a few times. The chain recombines TRBV5-1 with TRBJ2-7; 10 nucleotides match TRBD2. After removal of 4 bases from V and 0 bases from J, the junction contained 1 base not matched to a gene. The CDR3 extends over 14 amino acids. Germline V gene data show CDR1 as SGHRS and CDR2 as YFSETQ. The CDR3 is CASSASGSSYEQYF. CDR3 nucleotides: TGCGCCAGCAGCGCTAGCGGGAGCTCCTACGAGCAGTACTTC.

The J gene is TRBJ2-1, the V gene TRBV5-1, with 11 positions matching TRBD2. The V and J ends lost 4 bases and 6 bases, in that order; junction bases with no gene match: 9. Germline CDR1 reads SGHRS; CDR2 reads YFSETQ. The CDR3 totals 16 residues. CDR3 in amino acids: CASSLHSGRAFNEQFF. The CDR3 coding sequence is TGCGCCAGCAGCCTCCATAGCGGGAGGGCCTTCAATGAGCAGTTCTTC.

V and J are TRBV5-6 and TRBJ2-2, with TRBD2 matching 11 bases. The CDR3 consists of 17 residues. The V gene's germline CDR1 is SGHDT and CDR2 YYEEEE. V lost 5 bases to trimming and J lost 5 bases; unmatched junction nucleotides: 11. This chain's CDR3 is CASSILTSGSLTGELFF. Here the CDR3 DNA reads TGTGCCAGCAGTATATTAACTAGCGGGAGTTTAACCGGGGAGCTGTTTTTT.

The chain couples TRBV11-3 to TRBJ2-2; TRBD1 agrees at 8 bases. Germline V lookup: CDR1 SGHNT, CDR2 YENEEA. The ends lost 0 bases at V and 4 bases at J; junction bases unmatched: 10. The CDR3 covers 18 residues. The DNA of the CDR3 is TGTGCCAGCAGCTTAGAGGGGACGGGACAGGACTTCACCGGGGAGCTGTTTTTT. Its protein is CASSLEGTGQDFTGELFF.

This chain joins TRBV5-4 and TRBJ2-6; possibly TRBD1 for D (8 bases). The V gene lost 5 bases and the J gene lost 0 bases, with 15 bases spanning the gap. Looked up from germline, CDR1 is SGHNT and CDR2 is YYREEE (reference sequence). CDR3 length: 17 residues. CDR3 nucleotides: TGTGCCAGCAGGCCAACAGGGGGGGACTCTGGGGCCAACGTCCTGACTTTC. It yields the protein CASRPTGGDSGANVLTF.

The chain has TRBV28 and TRBJ1-5, with a tentative D call TRBD1 (6 bases). Germline CDR1 MDHEN, CDR2 SYDVKM. The CDR3 consists of 15 residues. Trimming removed 4 bases from V and 6 bases from J, with 16 bases in between. The CDR3 region has the DNA TGTGCCAGCAGTTCTACAGGACAGTTTGGTCAGCCCCAGCATTTT. Amino acids: CASSSTGQFGQPQHF.

This clone has just one count. The V gene is TRBV18, the J gene TRBJ1-2; TRBD1 is a possible D gene (5 bases). The germline CDR1 and CDR2 sequences are KGHSH and LQKENI. V was shortened by 6 bases and J by 8 bases, with 16 bases between the two germline ends. The CDR3 is made up of 13 amino acids. CDR3 nucleotide sequence: TGTGCCAGCTCCGCTCTTGGGGCGGAGGGCTACACCTTC. Translated, it gives CASSALGAEGYTF.

The gene calls are TRBV9 and TRBJ1-2, with D hard to call. Trimming cost V 4 bases and J 2 bases, with 15 bases left between them. The germline gives CDR1 SGDLS, CDR2 YYNGEE. This CDR3 has 15 residues. The CDR3 DNA reads as TGTGCCAGCAGCTCAGGTGGGCCCGCAAACTATGGCTACACCTTC. Residues: CASSSGGPANYGYTF.

The chain has TRBV9 and TRBJ2-7; the D gene is possibly TRBD2 (6 bases). V was cut by 4 bases and J by 2 bases, with 13 bases left in between. The CDR3 has 14 residues. Germline V CDR1 and CDR2: SGDLS, YYNGEE. The CDR3, as DNA: TGTGCCAGCAGCCCAACTAGCTGGACCTACGAGCAGTACTTC. This codes for CASSPTSWTYEQYF.

V usage is TRBV7-2 and J usage is TRBJ2-1, with 9 nucleotides matching TRBD1. Looked up from germline, CDR1 is SGHTA and CDR2 is FQGNSA. The V and J ends lost 5 bases and 10 bases, in that order; junction bases with no gene match: 9. This CDR3 spans 14 amino acids. The CDR3 here is CASSQDRGLEEQFF. In nucleotides, the CDR3 is TGTGCCAGCAGCCAGGACAGGGGACTCGAGGAGCAGTTCTTC.

This sequence joins TRBV6-1 and TRBJ2-1; a weak D match, TRBD2 (6 bases). Germline V gene lookup returns CDR1 MNHNS and CDR2 SASEGT. This CDR3 is 15 amino acids long. The V end lost 6 bases, the J end lost 1 base, and 13 bases lay between the germline ends. CDR3 DNA sequence: TGTGCCAGCAGGAGGGTGGGAGGTTCCTACAATGAGCAGTTCTTC. Translated, it gives CASRRVGGSYNEQFF.

V is TRBV5-4 and J is TRBJ2-7, with TRBD2 identical over 12 bases. Germline-derived CDR1 and CDR2 are SGHNT and YYREEE (reference sequence). The ends lost 0 bases at V and 2 bases at J; junction bases unmatched: 6. The CDR3 sequence is 17 residues long. CDR3 sequence (DNA): TGTGCCAGCAGCTTGGCCCCCCTAGCGGGAGGGCCCTACGAGCAGTACTTC. Residues: CASSLAPLAGGPYEQYF.

In DNA, the CDR3 is TGTGCCATCAGTGGGTGGGCTGGAAACACCATATATTTT. Protein sequence: CAISGWAGNTIYF. V usage is TRBV10-3 and J usage is TRBJ1-3; D unclear. Germline V gives CDR1 ENHRY, CDR2 SYGVKD. This CDR3 comprises 13 residues. The V and J ends lost 4 bases and 2 bases respectively, with 6 bases between them.

The chain couples TRBV11-3 to TRBJ2-7, with 7 bases lining up with TRBD1. From germline, CDR1 is SGHNT and CDR2 YENEEA. J was trimmed by 4 bases and V by 8 bases; bases with no gene match: 17. This CDR3 comprises 16 residues. DNA for the CDR3: TGTGCCAGCTTCCCTACCGCCCAGGGGGTTTTGTACGAGCAGTACTTC. Amino acids: CASFPTAQGVLYEQYF.

V gene TRBV9 combines with J gene TRBJ2-1; TRBD2 might be the D (6 bases). V was pared by 6 bases and J by 5 bases, with 18 bases between. CDR1 and CDR2 (germline): SGDLS, YYNGEE. This CDR3 is 15 amino acids long. Here the CDR3 DNA reads TGTGCCAGCACCGGGGGAGAACGGGCCGACAATGAGCAGTTCTTC. Translated, it gives CASTGGERADNEQFF.

This rearrangement joins TRBV10-3 to TRBJ2-5, with TRBD2 matching over 7 bases. V gave up 3 bases and J gave up 5 bases; unmatched junction bases: 3. CDR1 is ENHRY, CDR2 SYGVKD, per germline. The CDR3 loop spans 13 amino acids. CDR3 residues: CAISEMGGETQYF. DNA of the CDR3: TGTGCCATCAGTGAAATGGGGGGGGAGACCCAGTACTTC.

The chain uses TRBV7-6 and TRBJ2-5, with 7 positions matching TRBD1. Trimming at V came to 4 bases and at J to 5 bases, leaving 10 bases not matched to a gene. CDR3 length: 15 amino acids. CDR1 is SGHVS and CDR2 is FNYEAQ in the germline V gene. This CDR3 is CASSSLTGRGETQYF. The CDR3, as DNA: TGTGCCAGCAGCTCATTGACAGGGCGAGGGGAGACCCAGTACTTC.

The chain combines TRBV27 with TRBJ2-5; tentative D call: TRBD2 (6 bases). The V gene's germline CDR1 is MNHEY and CDR2 SMNVEV (reference sequence). The CDR3 is 15 amino acids. The ends were cut back, 5 bases at V and 6 bases at J, with 19 bases in the middle. CDR3 bases: TGTGCCAGCAGTCCACCCGGGGGACCGGGGAAGACCCAGTACTTC. This codes for CASSPPGGPGKTQYF.

The chain uses TRBV29-1 and TRBJ1-4; D gene unclear. The CDR3 spans 13 residues. V lost 1 base, J lost 5 bases, and 8 bases lay in between. Germline lookup yields CDR1 SQVTM and CDR2 ANQGSEA. The CDR3 spells CSVEGPKNEKLFF. The CDR3 DNA reads TGCAGCGTTGAAGGCCCAAAGAATGAAAAACTGTTTTTT.

To note about this clone: This specimen includes other DNA sequences encoding the same CDR3. V is TRBV11-2 and J is TRBJ2-7, with 8 bases fitting TRBD2. Germline CDR1 reads SGHAT; CDR2 reads FQNNGV. CDR3 length: 14 amino acids. Trimming removed 2 bases from V and 2 bases from J; junction bases left unmatched: 2. CDR3 loop: CASSLRRGAYEQYF. In DNA form, the CDR3 reads TGTGCCAGCAGCTTAAGGCGGGGGGCCTACGAGCAGTACTTC.

V is TRBV7-6 and J is TRBJ2-2; a weak D match, TRBD1 (6 bases). This CDR3 has 15 amino acids. Germline CDR1 SGHVS, CDR2 FNYEAQ. Trimming left V 3 bases short and J 2 bases short, with 10 bases between. CDR3 amino acids: CASSFRGQNTGELFF. The DNA of the CDR3 is TGTGCCAGCAGCTTCAGGGGACAAAACACCGGGGAGCTGTTTTTT.

This clone was seen just once. V and J are TRBV10-3 and TRBJ1-1, with a tentative D call TRBD1 (5 bases). Trimming cost V 9 bases and J 0 bases, with 17 bases left between them. Per germline, CDR1 ENHRY and CDR2 SYGVKD. The CDR3 covers 15 residues. The CDR3 here is CAITELKGMNTEAFF. The CDR3 coding sequence is TGTGCCATAACTGAACTCAAGGGGATGAACACTGAAGCTTTCTTT.

This rearrangement joins TRBV5-1 to TRBJ2-7; D possibly corresponds to TRBD1 (6 bases). The V and J ends lost 1 base and 0 bases respectively, with 11 bases between them. Germline loops: CDR1 SGHRS, CDR2 YFSETQ. CDR3 length: 15 amino acids. The CDR3 DNA follows: TGCGCCAGCAGCTTGTGGGGGCAGAGCTCCTACGAGCAGTACTTC. Encoded protein: CASSLWGQSSYEQYF.